This TCR beta chain stems from a study of blood T cell repertoires in COVID-19. Study details: Samples came from the United States, Italy and Spain, spanning acute and convalescent COVID-19. In each case, the material was cDNA or gDNA derived from T cells, B-cell-depleted T cells, or PBMCs.

The V and J ends lost 6 bases and 0 bases, in that order; junction bases with no gene match: 7. Germline CDR1 and CDR2: SEHNR and FQNEAQ (reference sequence). The CDR3 extends over 15 amino acids. Using immunoSEQ multiplex PCR, the repertoire was profiled, and TCRdb retains in-frame clones only, with some absent. The data contain around 440,000 clones, around 88% of them singletons. Seattle participants joined during active infection and were tracked over time. The J gene is TRBJ1-2, the V gene TRBV7-9; 7 nucleotides align to TRBD1. This clonotype was sampled from a woman between 50 and 59 years old with COVID-19, enrolled during active disease. The source material was peripheral blood. Here the CDR3 DNA reads TGTGCCAGCAGGGGACAGACACGAGCTAACTATGGCTACACCTTC. Translated, it gives CASRGQTRANYGYTF.